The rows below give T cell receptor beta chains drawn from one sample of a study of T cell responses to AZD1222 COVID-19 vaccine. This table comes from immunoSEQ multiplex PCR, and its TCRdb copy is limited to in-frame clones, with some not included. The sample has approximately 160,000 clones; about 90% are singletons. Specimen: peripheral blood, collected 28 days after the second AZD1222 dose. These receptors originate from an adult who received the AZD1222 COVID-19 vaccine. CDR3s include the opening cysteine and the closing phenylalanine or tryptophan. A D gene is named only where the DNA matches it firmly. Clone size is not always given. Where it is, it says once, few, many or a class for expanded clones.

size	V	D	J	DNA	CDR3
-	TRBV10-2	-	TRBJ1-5	TGCGCCAGCAGTGAGTCGAAGGGACTCTATCAGCCCCAGCATTTT	CASSESKGLYQPQHF
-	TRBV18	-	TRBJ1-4	TGTGCCAGCTCACCACAGGGTCCAACGGGAGAAAAACTGTTTTTT	CASSPQGPTGEKLFF
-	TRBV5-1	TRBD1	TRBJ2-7	TGCGCCAGCAGCCAGGGACAGGGATACTACGAGCAGTACTTC	CASSQGQGYYEQYF
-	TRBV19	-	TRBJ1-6	TGTGCCAGTAAAGAGGGGTTGGTTTATAATTCACCCCTCCACTTT	CASKEGLVYNSPLHF
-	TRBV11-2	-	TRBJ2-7	TGTGCCAGCAGCTTAGGGGCCGATCCGTACGAGCAGTACTTC	CASSLGADPYEQYF
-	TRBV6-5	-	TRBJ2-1	TGTGCCAGCAGTATAGGGGACCCCTACAATGAGCAGTTCTTC	CASSIGDPYNEQFF
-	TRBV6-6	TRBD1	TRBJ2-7	TGTGCCAGCAGTCCCCTCGGGACAGGGACCTACGAGCAGTACTTC	CASSPLGTGTYEQYF
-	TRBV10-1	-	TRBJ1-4	TGCGCCAGCAGTCCGGGGACTAATGAAAAACTGTTTTTT	CASSPGTNEKLFF
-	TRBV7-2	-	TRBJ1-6	TGTGCCAGCAGCTCTAGTGGGACGGCAAATTCACCCCTCCACTTT	CASSSSGTANSPLHF
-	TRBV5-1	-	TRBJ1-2	TGCGCCAGCAGCTTGGCTGACTATGGCTACACCTTC	CASSLADYGYTF
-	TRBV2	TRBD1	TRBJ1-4	TGTGCCAGCAGTCGACAGGGGGACGTGGAAAAACTGTTTTTT	CASSRQGDVEKLFF
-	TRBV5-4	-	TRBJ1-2	TGTGCCAGCAGCTTGGTCCCCGGGGCCGGCTATGGCTACACCTTC	CASSLVPGAGYGYTF
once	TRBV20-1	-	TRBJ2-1	TGCAGTGCTAGTAAGGGGTGGCCCTACAATGAGCAGTTCTTC	CSASKGWPYNEQFF
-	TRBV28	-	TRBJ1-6	TGTGCCAGCAGTTTATTTGGTGAACCCCTCCACTTT	CASSLFGEPLHF
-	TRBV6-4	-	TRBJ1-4	TGTGCCAGCAGTGACGCCCGACAGAGCTATGAAAAACTGTTTTTT	CASSDARQSYEKLFF
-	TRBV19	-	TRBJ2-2	TGTGCCAGTAGTACCACCCCCAGGGGCGGGGAGCTGTTTTTT	CASSTTPRGGELFF
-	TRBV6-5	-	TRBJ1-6	TGTGCCAGCAGGAAAGGGGGGTCACCCCTCCACTTT	CASRKGGSPLHF
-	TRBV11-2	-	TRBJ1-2	TGTGCCAGCAGCTCGAACCGGGTCCCTATGTATGGCTACACCTTC	CASSSNRVPMYGYTF
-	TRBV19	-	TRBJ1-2	TGTGCCAGTAGTAACAACGACTACCCTGATACTAACTATGGCTACACCTTC	CASSNNDYPDTNYGYTF
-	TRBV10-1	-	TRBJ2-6	TGCGCCCCCTTGGGGAGCTCTGGGGCCAACGTCCTGACTTTC	CAPLGSSGANVLTF
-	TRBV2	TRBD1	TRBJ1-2	TGTGCCAGCAGGGCAGGGGGCGGGTGGTATGGCTACACCTTC	CASRAGGGWYGYTF
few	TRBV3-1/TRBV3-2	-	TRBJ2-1	TGTGCCAGCAGCCAAGATAGTATGCTAGCTGCGAATGAGCAGTTCTTC	CASSQDSMLAANEQFF
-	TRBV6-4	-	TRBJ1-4	TGTGCCAGCAGTGACGGGCCTAATGAAAAACTGTTTTTT	CASSDGPNEKLFF
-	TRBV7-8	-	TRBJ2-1	TGTGCCAGCAGCAGGCAAAAGAGCTCCTACAATGAGCAGTTCTTC	CASSRQKSSYNEQFF
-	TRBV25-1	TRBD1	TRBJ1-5	TGTGCCAGCAGTGGGACAGGGGTTCAGCCCCAGCATTTT	CASSGTGVQPQHF
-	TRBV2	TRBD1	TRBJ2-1	TGTGCCAGCAGTCTTCCTCAGGGGGCCAACGATGAGCAGTTCTTC	CASSLPQGANDEQFF
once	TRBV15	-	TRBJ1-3	TGTGCCACCAGAGTTTCAGGTTGGCCTGGAAACACCATATATTTT	CATRVSGWPGNTIYF
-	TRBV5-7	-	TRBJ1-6	TGTGCCAGCAGCTTTGGGGGCTGGGATTCACCCCTCCACTTT	CASSFGGWDSPLHF
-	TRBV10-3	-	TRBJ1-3	TGTGCCATCAGTGAGGGGCTGAACTCTGGAAACACCATATATTTT	CAISEGLNSGNTIYF
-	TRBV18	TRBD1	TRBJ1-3	TGTGCCAGCTCACGAATGACAGGGGACTTCTCTGGAAACACCATATATTTT	CASSRMTGDFSGNTIYF
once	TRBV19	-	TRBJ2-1	TGTGCCAGTAGTAGACGGACAATGACTAGGGGCTCCTACAATGAGCAGTTCTTC	CASSRRTMTRGSYNEQFF
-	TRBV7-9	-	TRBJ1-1	TGTGCCAGCAGCTCGATCGGGGGATCTGAAGCTTTCTTT	CASSSIGGSEAFF
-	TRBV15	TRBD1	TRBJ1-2	TGTGCCACCAGCAGAGTGGGACAGGGTTGGGGCTACACCTTC	CATSRVGQGWGYTF
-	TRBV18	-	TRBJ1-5	TGTGCCAGCTCAAGGGCGGGGCAGCCCCAGCATTTT	CASSRAGQPQHF
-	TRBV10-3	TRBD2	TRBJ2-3	TGTGCCATCAGCGTTACTAGCGGGGGACTTCCTGATACGCAGTATTTT	CAISVTSGGLPDTQYF
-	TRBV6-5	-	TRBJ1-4	TGTGCCAGCAGTTACGGGTTACGGGATAATGAAAAACTGTTTTTT	CASSYGLRDNEKLFF
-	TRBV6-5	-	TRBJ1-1	TGTGCCAGCAGTTACTACGGACAGCTCACTGAAGCTTTCTTT	CASSYYGQLTEAFF
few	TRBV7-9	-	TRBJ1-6	TGTGCCAGCAGCTCCATGGGGGCCAATTCACCCCTCCACTTT	CASSSMGANSPLHF
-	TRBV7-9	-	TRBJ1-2	TGTGCCAGCAGCTTAAGTACAGGCGTCGAATATGGCTACACCTTC	CASSLSTGVEYGYTF
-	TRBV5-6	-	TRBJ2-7	TGTGCCAGCAGCTTGGACAGCCACTACGAGCAGTACTTC	CASSLDSHYEQYF
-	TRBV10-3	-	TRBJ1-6	TGTGCCATCAGTGAGTCGGACAGACCAAATTCACCCCTCCACTTT	CAISESDRPNSPLHF
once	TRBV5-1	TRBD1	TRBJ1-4	TGCGCCAGCAGCCTGGGACAGGGGCGCGAAAAACTGTTTTTT	CASSLGQGREKLFF
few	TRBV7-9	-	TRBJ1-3	TGTGCCAGCAGCTTATTGTCAGGGGCTGGAAACACCATATATTTT	CASSLLSGAGNTIYF
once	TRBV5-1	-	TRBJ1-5	TGCGCCAGCAGCTTCGAGGGGGGCAATCAGCCCCAGCATTTT	CASSFEGGNQPQHF
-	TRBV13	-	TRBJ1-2	TGTGCCAGCAGCCTCCGGGCTAACTATGGCTACACCTTC	CASSLRANYGYTF
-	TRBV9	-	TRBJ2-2	TGTGCCAGCAGCACAAACACCGGGGAGCTGTTTTTT	CASSTNTGELFF
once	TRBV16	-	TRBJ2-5	TGTGCCAGCAGCCTCCAGGAGACCCAGTACTTC	CASSLQETQYF
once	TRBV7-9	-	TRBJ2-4	TGTGCCAGCAGCTTAGTAGTAGAAGCTGGAGAAAACATTCAGTACTTC	CASSLVVEAGENIQYF
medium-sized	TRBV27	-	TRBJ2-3	TGTGCCAGCAGTTTAGGGGCCTGGACTGGGAGCACAGATACGCAGTATTTT	CASSLGAWTGSTDTQYF
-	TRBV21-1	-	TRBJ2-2	TGTGCCAGCAGCAAAGGGGGGCCTGGGGAGCTGTTTTTT	CASSKGGPGELFF
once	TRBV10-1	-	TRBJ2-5	TGCGCCAGCGGCCGGCGAGACCAAGAGACCCAGTACTTC	CASGRRDQETQYF
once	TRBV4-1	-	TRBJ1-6	TGCGCCAGCAGCCAAGAAGGCAGGAATTCACCCCTCCACTTT	CASSQEGRNSPLHF
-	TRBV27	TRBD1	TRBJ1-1	TGTGCCAGCAGTGGGACAGGGCGGACTGAAGCTTTCTTT	CASSGTGRTEAFF